This entry lists 30 T cell receptor beta chains sequenced from one sample in a study of blood T cell repertoires in COVID-19. Measured with immunoSEQ multiplex PCR; TCRdb has only the in-frame clones, and not every one. Of more than 300,000 clones in the sample, 90% were seen once. Specimen: PBMCs or T cells enriched from blood (not recorded which). The source is a woman in her thirties who had been exposed to COVID-19.

The genes are TRBV5-1 and TRBJ1-6; unclear D gene. Germline CDR1 reads SGHRS; CDR2 reads YFSETQ. Trimming removed 0 bases at V and 8 bases at J, with 6 bases between. This CDR3 has 13 amino acids. CDR3 sequence (DNA): TGCGCCAGCAGCTTGGGGCAGGATTCACCCCTCCACTTT. This translates into CASSLGQDSPLHF.

The chain recombines TRBV9 with TRBJ1-2, with D tentatively TRBD1 (6 bases). The CDR3 covers 16 residues. Germline-derived CDR1 and CDR2 are SGDLS and YYNGEE. The ends were cut back, 1 base at V and 7 bases at J, with 20 bases in the middle. CDR3 nucleotides: TGTGCCAGCAGCGTATGGATGGCTGGGGGGGCTAGTGGCTACACCTTC. Translation gives CASSVWMAGGASGYTF. The variable domain in full, with the rest retrieved from reference TRBV9 and TRBJ1-2, is DSGVTQTPKHLITATGQRVTLRCSPRSGDLSVYWYQQSLDQGLQFLIQYYNGEERAKGNILERFSAQQFPDLHSELNLSSLELGDSALYFCASSVWMAGGASGYTFGSGTRLTVV.

The rearrangement joins TRBV2 to TRBJ2-1, with 7 bases that match TRBD1. V lost 10 bases, J lost 14 bases, and 17 bases stayed unmatched. Germline CDR1 and CDR2: SNHLY and FYNNEI. The CDR3 runs 13 residues. In nucleotides, the CDR3 is TGTGCCATCAACCGACGACGACAGGGAAGGGAGTTCTTC. Translated, it gives CAINRRRQGREFF.

The V call is TRBV18, the J call TRBJ1-1; perhaps TRBD1 as D (5 bases). Germline V gives CDR1 KGHSH, CDR2 LQKENI. The CDR3 length is 17 residues. Between the trimmed V and J ends, which lost 0 bases and 0 bases, there was a span of 14 bases. CDR3 region: CASSPPSHRQMNTEAFF. The CDR3 coding sequence is TGTGCCAGCTCACCACCCTCGCACAGACAGATGAACACTGAAGCTTTCTTT.

This chain joins TRBV5-1 and TRBJ1-2; D is uncertain. The CDR3 loop spans 14 amino acids. The ends were cut back, 4 bases at V and 3 bases at J, with 13 bases in the middle. Germline assignment: CDR1 SGHRS and CDR2 YFSETQ. The CDR3 nucleotides read TGCGCCAGCAGCGCGTTAGGCGGCTACTATGGCTACACCTTC. This encodes CASSALGGYYGYTF.

The chain recombines TRBV24-1 with TRBJ2-7; TRBD1 aligns across 7 bases. The CDR3 totals 15 residues. Germline V gives CDR1 KGHDR, CDR2 SFDVKD. After removal of 3 bases from V and 0 bases from J, the junction contained 4 bases not matched to a gene. This CDR3 reads CATSDRDSRSYEQYF. Here the CDR3 DNA reads TGTGCCACCAGTGATCGGGACAGCCGCTCCTACGAGCAGTACTTC.

The gene calls are TRBV27 and TRBJ2-2; 8 bases line up with TRBD1. Germline CDR1 MNHEY, CDR2 SMNVEV (reference sequence). The CDR3 covers 15 residues. The J segment lost 6 bases and the V segment lost 2 bases, leaving 5 bases of the junction unmatched. CDR3 sequence reads: CASSLRGQVAGELFF. CDR3 bases: TGTGCCAGCAGTTTAAGGGGACAGGTTGCCGGGGAGCTGTTTTTT.

The chain combines TRBV19 with TRBJ2-7, with 9 bases identical to TRBD1. CDR1 is LNHDA and CDR2 is SQIVND in the germline V gene (reference sequence). Trimming took 5 bases from V and 6 from J; bases not matched to a gene: 5. CDR3 length: 13 residues. CDR3 DNA sequence: TGTGCCAGTAGTCGTGGACAGGGGCTCGAGCAGTACTTC. It codes for CASSRGQGLEQYF.

The chain links TRBV9 to TRBJ1-2, with no clear D. Germline V gives CDR1 SGDLS, CDR2 YYNGEE. Between the trimmed V and J ends, which lost 0 bases and 4 bases, there was a span of 13 bases. This CDR3 spans 15 amino acids. CDR3: CASSVGVRVSYGYTF. The CDR3 nucleotides are TGTGCCAGCAGCGTAGGTGTGCGCGTGAGCTATGGCTACACCTTC.

This rearrangement joins TRBV5-1 to TRBJ2-1; 7 nucleotides align to TRBD2. Germline V gene sequence: CDR1 SGHRS, CDR2 YFSETQ. This CDR3 has 15 residues. Losses at the gene ends were 3 bases for V and 0 bases for J; bases not matched to a gene: 3. CDR3 DNA: TGCGCCAGCAGCTGGGCTAGCGGCTCCTACAATGAGCAGTTCTTC. Translating gives CASSWASGSYNEQFF.

This chain uses TRBV7-8 with TRBJ1-1, with TRBD1 as a possible D gene (5 bases). The ends were cut back, 1 base at V and 7 bases at J, with 16 bases in the middle. Germline loops: CDR1 SGHVS, CDR2 FQNEAQ. The CDR3 has 15 amino acids. The CDR3 reads CASSLDVSRGGEAFF. DNA of the CDR3: TGTGCCAGCAGCTTAGATGTTTCAAGGGGAGGTGAAGCTTTCTTT.

V usage is TRBV12-2 and J usage is TRBJ1-5; TRBD1 is the table's D call, not checked against the DNA. TRBV12-2 is noted as a pseudogene. There are 18 residues in the CDR3. The CDR3 is CASRAPSRTVYSNQPQHF. DNA for the CDR3: TGTGCAAGTCGCGCCCCAAGCCGGACAGTTTATAGCAATCAGCCCCAGCATTTT.

The chain combines TRBV7-9 with TRBJ2-2; the D gene is possibly TRBD1 (6 bases). Germline assignment: CDR1 SEHNR and CDR2 FQNEAQ (reference sequence). Trimming left V 5 bases short and J 0 bases short, with 19 bases between. The CDR3 has 18 residues. The CDR3 sequence is CASSPPTQGTPNTGELFF. CDR3 coding DNA: TGTGCCAGCAGCCCGCCAACTCAAGGGACACCGAACACCGGGGAGCTGTTTTTT.

V is TRBV9 and J is TRBJ2-5; 10 nucleotides match TRBD1. With 2 bases clipped from V and 3 bases from J, the junction kept 4 bases outside the gene matches. Germline V gene lookup returns CDR1 SGDLS and CDR2 YYNGEE. This CDR3 is 15 amino acids long. CDR3 nucleotides: TGTGCCAGCAGCGTGCAAGGGACAGGGGAAGAGACCCAGTACTTC. Translated, it gives CASSVQGTGEETQYF.

The chain combines TRBV6-6 with TRBJ2-5; 7 bases align to TRBD1. Germline V gene sequence: CDR1 MNHNY, CDR2 SVGAGI (reference sequence). The V gene end was trimmed by 3 bases and the J gene end by 5 bases; junction bases not matched to a gene: 9. There are 15 residues in the CDR3. CDR3 sequence (DNA): TGTGCCAGCAGTTATATGGACAGGTTTGGGGAGACCCAGTACTTC. As protein: CASSYMDRFGETQYF.

V is TRBV2 and J is TRBJ1-4; D possibly corresponds to TRBD1 (5 bases). Per germline, CDR1 SNHLY and CDR2 FYNNEI. The V and J ends lost 3 bases and 8 bases respectively, with 16 bases between them. The CDR3 sequence is 15 residues long. Written as DNA, the CDR3 is TGTGCCAGCAGTGAGTTTGGGGGGGAAGAGGAAAAACTGTTTTTT. The encoded protein is CASSEFGGEEEKLFF. The full variable domain, its missing parts supplied by reference TRBV2 and TRBJ1-4, is EPEVTQTPSHQVTQMGQEVILRCVPISNHLYFYWYRQILGQKVEFLVSFYNNEISEKSEIFDDQFSVERPDGSNFTLKIRSTKLEDSAMYFCASSEFGGEEEKLFFGSGTQLSVL.

The chain is built from TRBV2 and TRBJ1-1; perhaps TRBD1 as D (5 bases). V lost 7 bases to trimming and J lost 0 bases, with 12 bases between them. The CDR3 length is 14 residues. Germline CDR1 SNHLY, CDR2 FYNNEI. Here the CDR3 DNA reads TGTGCCAGCACTCGACAGATAATGAACACTGAAGCTTTCTTT. Translation: CASTRQIMNTEAFF. The whole variable domain, filled in from reference TRBV2 and TRBJ1-1, reads EPEVTQTPSHQVTQMGQEVILRCVPISNHLYFYWYRQILGQKVEFLVSFYNNEISEKSEIFDDQFSVERPDGSNFTLKIRSTKLEDSAMYFCASTRQIMNTEAFFGQGTRLTVV.

This clone was seen a handful of times. The sample holds other DNA sequences that translate to the same CDR3. The chain joins TRBV3-1 (or the pseudogene TRBV3-2) to TRBJ2-7, with 8 bases fitting TRBD2. In germline, CDR1 is LGHDT, CDR2 YNNKEL (reference sequence). CDR3 length: 13 residues. The V and J ends lost 2 bases and 6 bases, in that order; junction bases with no gene match: 3. This CDR3 is CASSQYRGGEQYF. CDR3 nucleotides: TGTGCCAGCAGCCAATATCGGGGGGGCGAGCAGTACTTC.

The J gene is TRBJ2-1, the V gene TRBV24-1; 10 bases map to TRBD2. CDR1 KGHDR and CDR2 SFDVKD come from the germline V gene. The ends lost 6 bases at V and 4 bases at J; junction bases unmatched: 8. The CDR3 spans 16 residues. The CDR3 is CATSSIAGGRYNEQFF. CDR3 nucleotide sequence: TGTGCCACCAGTTCAATAGCGGGGGGTCGATACAATGAGCAGTTCTTC.

The chain has TRBV19 and TRBJ2-7; D is possibly TRBD2 (5 bases). The germline V gene encodes CDR1 LNHDA and CDR2 SQIVND (reference sequence). Trimming shortened V by 2 bases and J by 7 bases, and 15 bases separated the two germline ends. The CDR3 is 14 amino acids. The CDR3 loop is CASSILEGIGEQYF. The CDR3, as DNA: TGTGCCAGTAGTATATTAGAGGGAATTGGTGAGCAGTACTTC.

This sequence joins TRBV27 and TRBJ1-5, with D unclear. Germline V gene sequence: CDR1 MNHEY, CDR2 SMNVEV (reference sequence). Trimming shortened V by 1 base and J by 2 bases, and 6 bases separated the two germline ends. The CDR3 is made up of 14 amino acids. CDR3 residues: CASSLWQGNQPQHF. In DNA form, the CDR3 reads TGTGCCAGCAGTTTATGGCAGGGCAATCAGCCCCAGCATTTT.

The rearrangement uses TRBV9 and TRBJ2-3; 12 bases line up with TRBD2. Germline-derived CDR1 and CDR2 are SGDLS and YYNGEE. CDR3 length: 18 amino acids. The V gene end was trimmed by 5 bases and the J gene end by 0 bases; junction bases not matched to a gene: 10. The CDR3 loop reads CASSQLAGGPPSTDTQYF. The DNA of the CDR3 is TGTGCCAGCAGTCAGCTAGCGGGGGGGCCCCCTAGCACAGATACGCAGTATTTT. The variable domain in full, with the rest retrieved from reference TRBV9 and TRBJ2-3, is DSGVTQTPKHLITATGQRVTLRCSPRSGDLSVYWYQQSLDQGLQFLIQYYNGEERAKGNILERFSAQQFPDLHSELNLSSLELGDSALYFCASSQLAGGPPSTDTQYFGPGTRLTVL.

The J gene is TRBJ1-2, the V gene TRBV19, with D unclear. The CDR3 contains 12 residues. Trimming took off 3 bases at V and 7 bases at J, with 9 bases between the two ends. Germline lookup yields CDR1 LNHDA and CDR2 SQIVND (reference sequence). The DNA of the CDR3 is TGTGCCAGTAGTATGCTCGGGAGTGGCTACACCTTC. Residues: CASSMLGSGYTF. Full variable domain (outside the CDR3, taken from reference TRBV19 and TRBJ1-2): DGGITQSPKYLFRKEGQNVTLSCEQNLNHDAMYWYRQDPGQGLRLIYYSQIVNDFQKGDIAEGYSVSREKKESFPLTVTSAQKNPTAFYLCASSMLGSGYTFGSGTRLTVV.

This chain uses TRBV6-5 with TRBJ2-7; D possibly corresponds to TRBD1 (6 bases). Trimming shortened V by 8 bases and J by 3 bases, and 11 bases separated the two germline ends. The CDR3 contains 12 residues. Looked up from germline, CDR1 is MNHEY and CDR2 is SVGAGI. CDR3 residues: CASRDTYYEQYF. The CDR3, as DNA: TGTGCCAGCCGGGACACTTACTACGAGCAGTACTTC.

The rearrangement uses TRBV2 and TRBJ1-6; D remains ambiguous. With 2 bases removed from V and 7 bases from J, the gap between germline ends came to 9 bases. Germline CDR1 and CDR2: SNHLY and FYNNEI. The CDR3 has 14 amino acids. In nucleotides, the CDR3 is TGTGCCAGCAGTGAATCGTCGAGGAATTCACCCCTCCACTTT. Translation: CASSESSRNSPLHF.

The chain carries TRBV6-2 or TRBV6-3 and TRBJ2-5; 7 bases match TRBD1. The CDR3 totals 13 residues. The V gene end was trimmed by 5 bases and the J gene end by 2 bases; junction bases not matched to a gene: 2. The V gene's germline CDR1 is MNHEY and CDR2 SVGEGT. CDR3 amino acids: CASSTQGQETQYF. CDR3 in DNA: TGTGCCAGCAGTACACAGGGGCAAGAGACCCAGTACTTC.

The J gene is TRBJ1-1, the V gene TRBV27, with 9 bases fitting TRBD1. The J segment lost 6 bases and the V segment lost 8 bases, leaving 13 bases of the junction unmatched. The CDR3 spans 15 residues. Germline CDR1 and CDR2: MNHEY and SMNVEV (reference sequence). DNA for the CDR3: TGTGCCAGCCAGTCCTATCGGGACAGGGTATCTGAAGCTTTCTTT. Translating it yields CASQSYRDRVSEAFF.

The chain has TRBV6-2 or TRBV6-3 and TRBJ2-3, with D maybe TRBD2 (6 bases). This CDR3 is 12 amino acids long. Trimming left V 5 bases short and J 6 bases short, with 9 bases between. Per germline, CDR1 MNHEY and CDR2 SVGEGT. The CDR3 sequence: CASSTLADTQYF. The DNA for the CDR3 is TGTGCCAGCAGTACCCTAGCGGATACGCAGTATTTT.

This clone was seen a handful of times. The CDR3 nucleotides are TGTGCCAGCAATTTAGCGGGGGGGTACACAGATACGCAGTATTTT. Protein sequence: CASNLAGGYTDTQYF. V is TRBV9 and J is TRBJ2-3, with 11 positions matching TRBD2. The CDR3 extends over 15 amino acids. V was clipped by 6 bases and J by 2 bases; unmatched bases: 5. Germline-derived CDR1 and CDR2 are SGDLS and YYNGEE.

This chain joins TRBV19 and TRBJ1-4; D gene unclear. V gave up 10 bases and J gave up 5 bases, with 11 bases separating them. Germline lookup yields CDR1 LNHDA and CDR2 SQIVND (reference sequence). The length of the CDR3 is 12 residues. CDR3: CATNSGNEKLFF. In DNA form, the CDR3 reads TGTGCCACCAATAGCGGGAATGAAAAACTGTTTTTT.